Following are 18 T cell receptor beta chains from one sample sequenced in a study of shared clonotypes between healthy human individuals. The table came from immunoSEQ multiplex PCR; TCRdb's copy has only in-frame clones and leaves some out. The sample contains millions of clones, about 92% of which appear only once. Sequencing input: naive CD4+ T cells sorted from blood. The subset was: CD45RA+ positively selected. These receptors all stem from a man younger than 35 in good health.

This rearrangement joins TRBV30 to TRBJ1-4, with D perhaps TRBD1 (6 bases). The CDR3 has 11 residues. CDR1 and CDR2 (germline): GTSNPN, SVGIG (reference sequence). V shed 5 bases and J shed 6 bases, with 7 bases lying between them. The CDR3 DNA reads TGTGCCTGGGGACAGTATGAAAAACTGTTTTTT. It encodes CAWGQYEKLFF.

The chain employs TRBV21-1 and TRBJ1-6; TRBD1, the D gene given by the table, was not confirmed from the DNA. TRBV21-1 is tagged as a pseudogene. There are 17 residues in the CDR3. Here the CDR3 DNA reads TGTGCCAGCAGCGAAGGACAAGTGGTCACCTATAATTCACCCCTCCACTTT. It is translated as CASSEGQVVTYNSPLHF.

About this clone itself: A junction boundary mismatches the germline segment, possibly from a read error. In DNA, the CDR3 is TGTGCCAGCAGCTTTTCCTTACAGGGGGCTTTGAACCCCGGGGAGCTGTTTTTT. This translates into CASSFSLQGALNPGELFF. The chain couples TRBV7-2 to TRBJ2-2; TRBD1 matches 9 bases. Germline lookup yields CDR1 SGHTA and CDR2 FQGNSA. CDR3 size: 18 residues.

The chain combines TRBV9 with TRBJ2-4, with 13 bases aligning to TRBD2. The germline V gene has CDR1 SGDLS and CDR2 YYNGEE. V trimming: 4 bases; J trimming: 0 bases; junction bases outside the gene matches: 13. The CDR3 sequence is 20 residues long. CDR3 in DNA: TGTGCCAGCAGCTCTCGAGGGGGGACTAGCGGGGATCTAGCCAAAAACATTCAGTACTTC. Translating gives CASSSRGGTSGDLAKNIQYF.

This clone is a singleton in its sample. The gene calls are TRBV6-5 and TRBJ1-2; TRBD1 matches at 9 bases. The CDR3 is 13 amino acids. The V gene end was trimmed by 2 bases and the J gene end by 8 bases; junction bases not matched to a gene: 3. CDR1 and CDR2 (germline): MNHEY, SVGAGI. In DNA form, the CDR3 reads TGTGCCAGCAGTTACGAAGGGACAGGGGGCTACACCTTC. Protein product: CASSYEGTGGYTF.

The rearrangement joins TRBV5-1 to TRBJ2-2; TRBD1 matches 8 bases. CDR3 length: 16 amino acids. Trimming removed 3 bases from V and 6 bases from J; junction bases left unmatched: 10. CDR1 SGHRS and CDR2 YFSETQ come from the germline V gene. The CDR3 sequence is CASSSLAGGDAGELFF. The DNA of the CDR3 is TGCGCCAGCAGCTCCCTGGCAGGGGGCGACGCCGGGGAGCTGTTTTTT.

This sequence joins TRBV30 and TRBJ2-5; D unresolved. The CDR3 loop spans 13 amino acids. V lost 5 bases and J 2 bases, leaving 12 bases between the germline ends. Germline V gene sequence: CDR1 GTSNPN, CDR2 SVGIG (reference sequence). CDR3 DNA: TGTGCCTGGGGGAACAGTGGGCAAGAGACCCAGTACTTC. Protein sequence: CAWGNSGQETQYF.

This clone has a single count. V and J are TRBV2 and TRBJ1-3; a weak D match, TRBD1 (5 bases). The V gene lost 7 bases and the J gene lost 1 base, with 14 bases spanning the gap. CDR1 is SNHLY and CDR2 is FYNNEI in the germline V gene. This CDR3 is 15 amino acids long. As DNA, the CDR3 is TGTGCCAGCACCAGCTCGACAGATTCTGGAAACACCATATATTTT. Translating gives CASTSSTDSGNTIYF.

J is TRBJ1-1 and V is TRBV27; no firm D call. The CDR3 sequence is 13 residues long. The ends were cut back, 2 bases at V and 1 base at J, with 5 bases in the middle. The V gene's germline CDR1 is MNHEY and CDR2 SMNVEV (reference sequence). CDR3 loop: CASSLHENTEAFF. CDR3 nucleotide sequence: TGTGCCAGCAGTTTACATGAGAACACTGAAGCTTTCTTT.

CDR3 sequence: CASSRRGGVDYGYTF. CDR3 DNA: TGTGCCAGCAGCCGCCGAGGTGGGGTTGATTATGGCTACACCTTC. The chain uses TRBV6-5 and TRBJ1-2; D is ambiguous. Germline V gene data show CDR1 as MNHEY and CDR2 as SVGAGI. V lost 6 bases, J lost 5 bases, and 19 bases lay in between. The CDR3 is 15 residues long.

V and J are TRBV5-5 and TRBJ2-7; D is unclear. The V end was cut by 0 bases, the J end by 3 bases, with 13 bases between. This CDR3 is 15 amino acids long. CDR1 is SGHKS, CDR2 YYEKEE, per germline (reference sequence). DNA for the CDR3: TGTGCCAGCAGCTTGGTGCTCCGCAGGAACTACGAGCAGTACTTC. It translates to CASSLVLRRNYEQYF. Using reference TRBV5-5 and TRBJ2-7 for the parts outside the CDR3, the full variable domain is DAGVTQSPTHLIKTRGQQVTLRCSPISGHKSVSWYQQVLGQGPQFIFQYYEKEERGRGNFPDRFSARQFPNYSSELNVNALLLGDSALYLCASSLVLRRNYEQYFGPGTRLTVT.

This CDR3 is CASGKGASYEQYF. CDR3 DNA: TGTGCCAGCGGAAAAGGGGCATCCTACGAGCAGTACTTC. V and J are TRBV6-5 and TRBJ2-7; possibly TRBD1 for D (5 bases). V was pared by 8 bases and J by 1 base, with 12 bases between. Germline V gene sequence: CDR1 MNHEY, CDR2 SVGAGI. The CDR3 length is 13 residues.

A few counts support this clone. Other DNA sequences in the same sample also yield this CDR3. The chain combines TRBV18 with TRBJ1-2; no clear D gene. The germline V and J ends were trimmed by 1 base and 3 bases, with 6 bases remaining between them. Germline V gene sequence: CDR1 KGHSH, CDR2 LQKENI. This CDR3 comprises 13 residues. The DNA of the CDR3 is TGTGCCAGCTCACCACAGAGGGACTATGGCTACACCTTC. This encodes CASSPQRDYGYTF.

The CDR3 here is CASSVERGQETQYF. In DNA, the CDR3 is TGTGCCAGCAGCGTAGAACGGGGACAAGAGACCCAGTACTTC. The chain joins TRBV9 to TRBJ2-5; D might be TRBD2 (5 bases). This CDR3 comprises 14 residues. Per the germline V gene, CDR1 is SGDLS and CDR2 is YYNGEE. V was pared by 0 bases and J by 2 bases, with 8 bases between.

This clone has just a few counts. The chain carries TRBV2 and TRBJ1-1; a weak D match, TRBD1 (5 bases). The ends were cut back, 6 bases at V and 4 bases at J, with 9 bases in the middle. CDR1 and CDR2 (germline): SNHLY, FYNNEI. CDR3 length equals 12 residues. CDR3 sequence (DNA): TGTGCCAGCAGCCTCGACAGCACTGAAGCTTTCTTT. This codes for CASSLDSTEAFF.

This rearrangement joins TRBV19 to TRBJ2-3, with 11 positions matching TRBD1. There are 14 residues in the CDR3. V lost 10 bases, J lost 4 bases, and 7 bases stayed unmatched. Germline-derived CDR1 and CDR2 are LNHDA and SQIVND (reference sequence). The CDR3 coding sequence is TGTGCCACCGGGGACAGGGGGGAACCAGATACGCAGTATTTT. Translating it yields CATGDRGEPDTQYF.

The chain recombines TRBV6-5 with TRBJ2-7, with TRBD1 as a possible D gene (6 bases). This CDR3 has 14 residues. Germline V CDR1 and CDR2: MNHEY, SVGAGI. Deletions cut 2 bases from V and 2 bases from J, with 10 bases between. CDR3 region: CASSYGTQTYEQYF. The CDR3 DNA follows: TGTGCCAGCAGTTACGGGACACAGACCTACGAGCAGTACTTC.

The rearrangement uses TRBV4-2 and TRBJ1-5; weak D call: TRBD1 (6 bases). V was cut by 4 bases and J by 3 bases, with 22 bases left in between. Per germline, CDR1 LGHNA and CDR2 YNFKEQ. The CDR3 has 18 residues. The CDR3 bases are TGTGCCAGCAGCCCCGGCCGGGAACAGGGAAGGGACAATCAGCCCCAGCATTTT. This codes for CASSPGREQGRDNQPQHF.